The 2 T cell receptor beta chains in this list originate from one sample, sequenced in a study of CD8 T cells in ankylosing spondylitis. TCRdb passed the 5' RACE reads through MiXCR, listing each CDR3 protein once. Of about 36,000 distinct CDR3 sequences in the sample, 5.5% to 7.5% were seen once. Material: blood, either unsorted or a sorted T cell fraction (not recorded which). The receptors originated from a male donor with ankylosing spondylitis or in good health (not recorded which).

This clonotype showed up many times. This chain links TRBV9 with TRBJ2-1; D remains unclear. Trimming cost V 0 bases and J 9 bases, with 13 bases left between them. Germline CDR1 is SGDLS and CDR2 is YYNGEE. The CDR3 loop spans 14 amino acids. The CDR3 sequence is CASSVVIAGGEQFF. The CDR3 region has the DNA TGTGCCAGCAGCGTAGTGATAGCCGGTGGTGAGCAGTTCTTC.

This clonotype was counted many times. The V call is TRBV29-1, the J call TRBJ1-1, with 7 bases that match TRBD1. J lost 2 bases, V lost 7 bases, and 4 bases had no gene match. CDR3 length: 12 amino acids. CDR1 is SQVTM, CDR2 ANQGSEA, per germline. In DNA, the CDR3 is TGCAGCGCCCGGGACAGAAACACTGAAGCTTTCTTT. It yields the protein CSARDRNTEAFF.